These T cell receptor beta chains were read from a single sample in a study of identical twins. TCRdb redid the calling of the 5' RACE reads with MiXCR, one entry per CDR3 protein. The sample holds some 570,000 distinct CDR3 sequences, approximately 20% seen once. Another study also made use of these data, one on yellow fever vaccine responses in identical twins.

The specimen was CD4+ T cells sorted from blood. These TCRs come from a woman in her late teens or twenties in good health. Both conserved end residues are part of each CDR3. A D gene is named only where the DNA matches it firmly. Clone size appears in some rows only: once, few, many, or a class for an expanded clone.

D gene	clone size	V gene	J gene	CDR3 DNA	CDR3 protein
TRBD2	-	TRBV4-1	TRBJ2-5	TGCGCCAGCAGCCAACTAGCGGGCTACCAAGAGACCCAGTACTTC	CASSQLAGYQETQYF
-	few	TRBV2	TRBJ1-4	TGTGCCAGCAGTGTTGGGCTGCTCGCTAATGAAAAACTGTTTTTT	CASSVGLLANEKLFF
-	few	TRBV12-3/TRBV12-4	TRBJ1-3	TGTGCCAGCAGTTTAAAACAGGCCTCTGGAAACACCATATATTTT	CASSLKQASGNTIYF
-	few	TRBV12-3/TRBV12-4	TRBJ2-5	TGTGCCAGCAGTCCCTCTACCTCCCGGGGAGGAAAAGAGACCCAGTACTTC	CASSPSTSRGGKETQYF
-	-	TRBV27	TRBJ2-1	TGTGCCAGCAGTTTTCTGGCGGGCGTGGGGAGTGAGCAGTTCTTC	CASSFLAGVGSEQFF
-	few	TRBV6-1	TRBJ2-7	TGTGCCAGCGCGGGACACCCGCCCTACGAGCAGTACTTC	CASAGHPPYEQYF
TRBD1	few	TRBV5-1	TRBJ2-3	TGCGCCAGCAGCACGGGACAGGGGGGACCGGGAGATACGCAGTATTTT	CASSTGQGGPGDTQYF
-	once	TRBV5-4	TRBJ2-5	TGTGCCAGCAGCCAACCCGGGGTGGTCGAGACCCAGTACTTC	CASSQPGVVETQYF
-	once	TRBV12-3/TRBV12-4	TRBJ2-3	-	CASSHSGGLSGRTQYF
TRBD1	few	TRBV5-1	TRBJ2-5	TGCGCCAGCAGCTTGGACTCCGGGACAGGGGGCCGGGAGACCCAGTACTTC	CASSLDSGTGGRETQYF
-	-	TRBV7-2	TRBJ2-7	TGTGCCAGCAGCTTAGAGGTGCGGTACGAGCAGTACTTC	CASSLEVRYEQYF
-	-	TRBV20-1	TRBJ1-5	TGCAGTGCTAGAACCGGGACGGCTAGCAATCAGCCCCAGCATTTT	CSARTGTASNQPQHF
-	few	TRBV12-3/TRBV12-4	TRBJ2-3	TGTGCCAGCAGACCCATAAGCACAGATACGCAGTATTTT	CASRPISTDTQYF
-	-	TRBV20-1	TRBJ2-5	TGCAGTGCTAGACTCACGGGGCGGTTGGAGACCCAGTACTTC	CSARLTGRLETQYF
TRBD1	-	TRBV7-6	TRBJ1-1	TGTGCCAGCAGCTTAGCCGGGACAGCCATGAACACTGAAGCTTTCTTT	CASSLAGTAMNTEAFF
-	few	TRBV3-1	TRBJ2-7	TGTGCCAGCAGCCCTTTTACCGGGGCCGCCTACGAGCAGTACTTC	CASSPFTGAAYEQYF
TRBD1	few	TRBV7-9	TRBJ2-5	TGTGCCAGCAGCCACAGGGGGTCGTGGGAGACCCAGTACTTC	CASSHRGSWETQYF
-	-	TRBV20-1	TRBJ1-3	TGCAGTGCACCTGCTTTGGACGGAAACACCATATATTTT	CSAPALDGNTIYF
TRBD2	-	TRBV20-1	TRBJ2-1	TGCAGTGCTAGAGATCCATTAGGGGAACTAGCGGGAGTTAATGAGCAGTTCTTC	CSARDPLGELAGVNEQFF
-	few	TRBV12-3/TRBV12-4	TRBJ2-6	TGTGCCAGCAGAACCGGGGGAAGCGAGTCTGGGGCCAACGTCCTGACTTTC	CASRTGGSESGANVLTF
TRBD2	once	TRBV9	TRBJ2-7	TGTGCCAGCAGCGCTGTAGCGGGAGGGTATAGCGAGCAGTACTTC	CASSAVAGGYSEQYF
TRBD1	few	TRBV7-2	TRBJ2-2	TGTGCCAGCAGCCCTCCTGCAGGGGGCATTGGGGAGCTGTTTTTT	CASSPPAGGIGELFF
-	-	TRBV5-1	TRBJ1-2	TGCGCCAGCAGCTTGGTACAGGGAGGGGTTAACTATGGCTACACCTTC	CASSLVQGGVNYGYTF
TRBD2	-	TRBV29-1	TRBJ2-7	TGCAGCGTTGATTCTGGAGCGGGCCCTTCGCGGGGGGAGCAGTACTTC	CSVDSGAGPSRGEQYF
TRBD2	-	TRBV6-5	TRBJ2-5	TGTGCCAGCAGTTACTCCCTGAGACTAGCGGGAGGGCCGGAGACCCAGTACTTC	CASSYSLRLAGGPETQYF
TRBD1	-	TRBV12-5	TRBJ2-7	TGTGCTAGTGGCCCCAGACAGGGCACTTCATCCTACGAGCAGTACTTC	CASGPRQGTSSYEQYF
TRBD1	few	TRBV14	TRBJ2-3	TGTGCCAGCAGCCGAGGGACAGGGGTCAGGCCAGATACGCAGTATTTT	CASSRGTGVRPDTQYF
-	-	TRBV7-6	TRBJ2-3	TGTGCCAGCAGCTTAGGGGTCGGGGGTAGCACAGATACGCAGTATTTT	CASSLGVGGSTDTQYF
TRBD2	-	TRBV6-2/TRBV6-3	TRBJ2-2	TGTGCCAGCACAGCCAGGCGGGAGGGCGCCGGGGAGCTGTTTTTT	CASTARREGAGELFF
TRBD2	few	TRBV10-3	TRBJ2-7	TGTGCCACCTGTAGCGGGAGGGACCACGAGCAGTACTTC	CATCSGRDHEQYF
TRBD2	-	TRBV12-3/TRBV12-4	TRBJ2-2	TGTGCCAGCAGTTCCGGGACTAGTCCATTGAACACCGGGGAGCTGTTTTTT	CASSSGTSPLNTGELFF
-	-	TRBV12-3/TRBV12-4	TRBJ2-7	TGTGCCAGCAGACCGGACAGTACCTACGAGCAGTACTTC	CASRPDSTYEQYF
-	few	TRBV11-2	TRBJ2-1	TGTGCCAGCAGCCAGGACTCAATTAATGAGCAGTTCTTC	CASSQDSINEQFF
-	-	TRBV9	TRBJ2-2	TGTGCCAGCAGCGTAGCCTTACCGGGGGTGACTATGGGCACCGGGGAGCTGTTTTTT	CASSVALPGVTMGTGELFF
TRBD1	-	TRBV20-1	TRBJ1-1	TGCAGTGCCCTGACAGGGTGGAACACTGAAGCTTTCTTT	CSALTGWNTEAFF
-	few	TRBV15	TRBJ1-4	TGTGCCACCAGCAGAGGCCCGGGGCTTGCAAATGAAAAACTGTTTTTT	CATSRGPGLANEKLFF
-	-	TRBV2	TRBJ2-2	TGTGCCAGAACTACAACCGGGACCAACACCGGGGAGCTGTTTTTT	CARTTTGTNTGELFF
-	few	TRBV7-9	TRBJ2-1	TGTGCCAGCAGGTCATCGCATCTTAGCTTACAGCAGTTCTTC	CASRSSHLSLQQFF
-	few	TRBV3-1	TRBJ2-1	TGTGCCAGCAGCCAAGATCAAAGGAGGGTGCAGCCCAATGAGCAGTTCTTC	CASSQDQRRVQPNEQFF
-	-	TRBV6-5	TRBJ1-1	TGTGCCAGCAGTTACTCGATTGCAGCCAGGGCCACCCGAGCTTTCTTT	CASSYSIAARATRAFF
TRBD1	few	TRBV5-5	TRBJ2-1	TGTGCCAGCAGCGCCAGAACAGGGGGCCTCAATACCTACAATGAGCAGTTCTTC	CASSARTGGLNTYNEQFF
-	-	TRBV7-2	TRBJ2-1	TGTGCCAGCAGCCCGAGACTACTCCAGCAGTTCTTC	CASSPRLLQQFF
-	-	TRBV7-2	TRBJ1-1	TGTGCCAGCAGCTTACCAGGTTCGTCCTCTGAAGCTTTCTTT	CASSLPGSSSEAFF
-	few	TRBV14	TRBJ1-1	TGTGCCAGCAGCCAAGATAACCAGGCTCACACTGAAGCTTTCTTT	CASSQDNQAHTEAFF
-	-	TRBV28	TRBJ1-5	TGTGCCAGCAGTTTCGGTGGCCGGGGGATCTTGCCCCAGCATTTT	CASSFGGRGILPQHF
TRBD1	-	TRBV20-1	TRBJ2-1	TGCAGTGCTACCAGGACAGGGAGTTCCTACAATGAGCAGTTCTTC	CSATRTGSSYNEQFF
-	few	TRBV3-1	TRBJ2-5	TGTGCCAGCAGCCAAGTCAGTGCCCAAGAGACCCAGTACTTC	CASSQVSAQETQYF
TRBD2	-	TRBV5-5	TRBJ2-3	TGTGCCAGCAGCTTGGGACTAGCGGGAAGCGCAGATACGCAGTATTTT	CASSLGLAGSADTQYF
-	-	TRBV6-1	TRBJ1-1	TGTGCCAGCAGCCAAGTCCAGACAGGTGGAAACACTGAAGCTTTCTTT	CASSQVQTGGNTEAFF
-	few	TRBV25-1	TRBJ1-6	TGTGCCAGCAGTGAGTTGGCGGGTTCACCCCTCCACTTT	CASSELAGSPLHF
TRBD2	many	TRBV4-2	TRBJ2-1	TGTGCCAGCAGCCAAGGCGGGAGTGGGTCCTACAATGAGCAGTTCTTC	CASSQGGSGSYNEQFF
TRBD2	-	TRBV15	TRBJ2-1	TGTGCCACCAGTCCGGGGACTAGCGTTTACAATGAGCAGTTCTTC	CATSPGTSVYNEQFF
-	-	TRBV25-1	TRBJ2-5	TGTGCCAGCAGTGACCTATGGACAGCTGCGGAGACCCAGTACTTC	CASSDLWTAAETQYF
TRBD2	-	TRBV27	TRBJ2-5	TGTGCCAGCAGCCACAGGACTAGCGGGAGGGCCTGGGACCAAGAGACCCAGTACTTC	CASSHRTSGRAWDQETQYF
-	few	TRBV12-3/TRBV12-4	TRBJ2-2	TGTGCCAAGCCCAAGGGGGGTGGGCACACCGGGGAGCTGTTTTTT	CAKPKGGGHTGELFF
-	-	TRBV12-3/TRBV12-4	TRBJ2-1	TGTGCCAGCAGTGCCCAGGGGTATGAGCAGTTCTTC	CASSAQGYEQFF
-	few	TRBV12-3/TRBV12-4	TRBJ2-4	TGTGCCAGCAGTTTCGTGGCCCCCGGGGCCAAAAACATTCAGTACTTC	CASSFVAPGAKNIQYF
TRBD2	few	TRBV6-5	TRBJ2-1	TGTGCCAGCAGTTACTCACGGCGGCGGGAGGTTTACAATGAGCAGTTCTTC	CASSYSRRREVYNEQFF
TRBD1	-	TRBV20-1	TRBJ1-6	TGCAGTGCTAATCGTCAGGGGGATTCACCCCTCCACTTT	CSANRQGDSPLHF